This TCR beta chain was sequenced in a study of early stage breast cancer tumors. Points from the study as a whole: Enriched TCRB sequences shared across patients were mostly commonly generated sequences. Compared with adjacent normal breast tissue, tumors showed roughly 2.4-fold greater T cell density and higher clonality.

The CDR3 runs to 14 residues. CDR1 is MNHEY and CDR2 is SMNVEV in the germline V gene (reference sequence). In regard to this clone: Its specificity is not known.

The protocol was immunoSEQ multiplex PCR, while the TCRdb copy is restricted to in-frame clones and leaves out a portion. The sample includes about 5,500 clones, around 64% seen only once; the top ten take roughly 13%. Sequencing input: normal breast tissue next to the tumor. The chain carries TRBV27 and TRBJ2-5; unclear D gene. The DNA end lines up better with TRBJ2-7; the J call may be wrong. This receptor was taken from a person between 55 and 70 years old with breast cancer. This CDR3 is CASSLSPAAYEQYF. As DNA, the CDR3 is TGTGCCAGCAGTTTAAGTCCAGCCGCCTACGAGCAGTACTTC.